This is a list of T cell receptor beta chains from one sample in a study of shared clonotypes between healthy human individuals. Here immunoSEQ multiplex PCR was the method, and the copy in TCRdb shows in-frame clones only, minus some. The sample comprises over a million clones, 95% to 99% of which are singletons, and roughly 0.45% rests with the top ten. Sequenced: naive CD4+ T cells sorted from blood. These receptors all stem from a man younger than 40 in good health. CDR3s include the opening cysteine and the closing phenylalanine or tryptophan. The order of the fields is CDR3 protein, CDR3 DNA, V gene, D gene, clone size, J gene. The D gene is left open where the match is weak. Clone size is shown for a subset of rows, as once, few, many or a class of expanded clone.

cdr3_aa: CASSPDTWNTEAFF
cdr3_nt: TGTGCCAGCAGCCCCGACACCTGGAACACTGAAGCTTTCTTT
v_call: TRBV4-2
d_call: -
clone_size: -
j_call: TRBJ1-1

cdr3_aa: CASSPPGHLEAFF
cdr3_nt: TGTGCCAGCAGTCCTCCGGGACACCTTGAAGCTTTCTTT
v_call: TRBV25-1
d_call: -
clone_size: -
j_call: TRBJ1-1

cdr3_aa: CASSVSAQETQYF
cdr3_nt: TGTGCCAGCAGCGTATCAGCACAAGAGACCCAGTACTTC
v_call: TRBV9
d_call: -
clone_size: -
j_call: TRBJ2-5

cdr3_aa: CASSPQDTWWGTEAFF
cdr3_nt: TGTGCCAGCTCACCACAAGACACTTGGTGGGGCACTGAAGCTTTCTTT
v_call: TRBV18
d_call: -
clone_size: -
j_call: TRBJ1-1

cdr3_aa: CASSLGRTGMNTEAFF
cdr3_nt: TGTGCCAGCAGCTTAGGGAGGACAGGTATGAACACTGAAGCTTTCTTT
v_call: TRBV7-9
d_call: TRBD1
clone_size: -
j_call: TRBJ1-1

cdr3_aa: CASSTGTGGDQPQHF
cdr3_nt: TGTGCCAGCAGCACCGGGACAGGGGGGGATCAGCCCCAGCATTTT
v_call: TRBV11-2
d_call: TRBD1
clone_size: -
j_call: TRBJ1-5

cdr3_aa: CASSTGTSGYLLETQYF
cdr3_nt: TGTGCCAGCAGCACCGGGACTAGCGGGTACCTATTGGAGACCCAGTACTTC
v_call: TRBV9
d_call: TRBD2
clone_size: -
j_call: TRBJ2-5

cdr3_aa: CASSLEGPNNQPQHF
cdr3_nt: TGTGCCAGCAGTTTAGAAGGGCCGAACAATCAGCCCCAGCATTTT
v_call: TRBV6-6
d_call: -
clone_size: -
j_call: TRBJ1-5

cdr3_aa: CASSYRLPFGQYF
cdr3_nt: TGTGCCAGCAGTTACAGGTTGCCTTTTGGGCAGTACTTC
v_call: TRBV27
d_call: -
clone_size: -
j_call: TRBJ2-5

cdr3_aa: CASSAIRSYNEQFF
cdr3_nt: TGTGCCAGCAGTGCCATCAGGAGTTACAATGAGCAGTTCTTC
v_call: TRBV7-2
d_call: -
clone_size: -
j_call: TRBJ2-1

cdr3_aa: CASSAYSGRAYNEQFF
cdr3_nt: TGTGCCAGCAGCGCTTACAGCGGGAGAGCCTACAATGAGCAGTTCTTC
v_call: TRBV9
d_call: TRBD2
clone_size: -
j_call: TRBJ2-1

cdr3_aa: CSVDGTGSYNEQFF
cdr3_nt: TGCAGCGTTGACGGGACAGGGTCCTACAATGAGCAGTTCTTC
v_call: TRBV29-1
d_call: TRBD1
clone_size: once
j_call: TRBJ2-1

cdr3_aa: CASSFSGRAYEQYF
cdr3_nt: TGTGCCAGCAGCTTTAGCGGGAGGGCCTACGAGCAGTACTTC
v_call: TRBV5-4
d_call: TRBD2
clone_size: -
j_call: TRBJ2-7

cdr3_aa: CASSMTVVPYEQYF
cdr3_nt: TGTGCCAGCAGCATGACTGTGGTCCCCTACGAGCAGTACTTC
v_call: TRBV6-6
d_call: -
clone_size: -
j_call: TRBJ2-7

cdr3_aa: CASSQVPLLRGNTGELFF
cdr3_nt: TGCGCCAGCAGCCAAGTCCCCTTGTTGCGGGGGAACACCGGGGAGCTGTTTTTT
v_call: TRBV4-1
d_call: -
clone_size: -
j_call: TRBJ2-2

cdr3_aa: CASSPQGNTEAFF
cdr3_nt: TGTGCCAGCAGCCCGCAGGGGAACACTGAAGCTTTCTTT
v_call: TRBV5-4
d_call: -
clone_size: once
j_call: TRBJ1-1

cdr3_aa: CASSEVPAIGQYSNQPQHF
cdr3_nt: TGTGCCAGCAGTGAAGTCCCGGCTATAGGGCAATATAGCAATCAGCCCCAGCATTTT
v_call: TRBV6-1
d_call: -
clone_size: -
j_call: TRBJ1-5

cdr3_aa: CASSTRTGVRNEKLFF
cdr3_nt: TGTGCCAGCAGCACTAGGACAGGGGTGCGGAATGAAAAACTGTTTTTT
v_call: TRBV7-9
d_call: TRBD1
clone_size: once
j_call: TRBJ1-4

cdr3_aa: CASSREDSRLTEAFF
cdr3_nt: TGTGCCAGTAGTAGAGAAGACAGTAGACTCACTGAAGCTTTCTTT
v_call: TRBV19
d_call: -
clone_size: -
j_call: TRBJ1-1

cdr3_aa: CSVVLGAATQYF
cdr3_nt: TGCAGCGTTGTCCTGGGTGCTGCTACGCAGTATTTT
v_call: TRBV29-1
d_call: -
clone_size: -
j_call: TRBJ2-3